This T cell receptor (beta chain) was found in a study of T cell clonotyping in hematopoietic cell transplantation. General study findings and limits: Broader posttransplant TCR repertoire diversity was predicted by graft donor and pretransplant recipient Inverse Simpson Index values.

The V gene's germline CDR1 is LNHDA and CDR2 SQIVND (reference sequence). The V end was cut by 4 bases, the J end by 1 base, with 13 bases between. The CDR3 consists of 15 residues. Details on this clone: Antigen unknown.

The method was immunoSEQ multiplex PCR; TCRdb's version includes in-frame clones alone and lacks a portion of them. The sample records about 16,000 clones, approximately 57% being singletons. The chain has TRBV19 and TRBJ2-5, with D possibly being TRBD1 (6 bases). This sequence originates from a male patient between 45 and 60 years old who had an allogeneic stem cell transplant from an unrelated donor, so T cells may come from the graft donor. Some clones in this sample may be carry-over from other donors' samples. The sample was PBMCs, taken 30 days after allogeneic stem cell transplant. In DNA, the CDR3 is TGTGCCAGTAGTAGTGGACAGCAACTCCAAGAGACCCAGTACTTC. Its translation: CASSSGQQLQETQYF.